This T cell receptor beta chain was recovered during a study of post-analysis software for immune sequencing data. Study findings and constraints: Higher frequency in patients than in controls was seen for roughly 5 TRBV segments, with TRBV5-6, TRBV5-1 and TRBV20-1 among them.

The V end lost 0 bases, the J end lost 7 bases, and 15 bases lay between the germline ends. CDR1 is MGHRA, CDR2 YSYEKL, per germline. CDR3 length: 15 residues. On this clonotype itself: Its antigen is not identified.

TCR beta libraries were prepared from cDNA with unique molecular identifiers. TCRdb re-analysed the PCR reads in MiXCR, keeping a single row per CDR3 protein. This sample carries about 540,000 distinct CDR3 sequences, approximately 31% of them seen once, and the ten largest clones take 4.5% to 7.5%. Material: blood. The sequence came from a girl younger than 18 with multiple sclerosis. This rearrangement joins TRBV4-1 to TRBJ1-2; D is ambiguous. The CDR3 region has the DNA TGCGCCAGCAGCCAAGACCCACAGTCTGGTCTTGGCTACACCTTC. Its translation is CASSQDPQSGLGYTF.